The 3 T cell receptor beta chains below come from one sample, sequenced in a study of control samples from healthy donors and cancer patients (dated by TCRdb to the early 2020s). The method was the immunoSEQ multiplex PCR assay. TCRdb mirrors the immuneACCESS table, restricted to in-frame sequences. Some clones are absent from its copies; in checked studies, under half trace to an unresolved V gene, and the reason for the others is unknown. This sample gives approximately 70,000 clones in total; approximately 89% of them show up just once. Jointly, the top ten make up around 19% of the sample. Sequencing was performed on PBMCs. All receptors derive from a man between 60 and 75 years old with lung cancer.

This sequence joins TRBV19 and TRBJ2-5; D possibly uses TRBD1 or TRBD2 (5 bases each). Trimming removed 7 bases from V and 0 bases from J, with 15 bases in between. This CDR3 has 15 residues. The germline V gene has CDR1 LNHDA and CDR2 SQIVND (reference sequence). Here the CDR3 reads CASTKGRMYQETQYF. DNA of the CDR3: TGTGCCAGTACCAAGGGGAGAATGTACCAAGAGACCCAGTACTTC.

This clone was detected only once. The V call is TRBV9, the J call TRBJ2-6; perhaps TRBD2 as D (5 bases). Germline values: CDR1 SGDLS, CDR2 YYNGEE. The CDR3 runs 19 residues. V was trimmed by 4 bases and J by 0 bases, leaving 20 bases between them. The CDR3: CASSFATRAGNSGANVLTF. In nucleotides, the CDR3 is TGTGCCAGCAGCTTCGCGACCCGGGCGGGCAACTCTGGGGCCAACGTCCTGACTTTC. The variable domain in full, completed from reference TRBV9 and TRBJ2-6, reads DSGVTQTPKHLITATGQRVTLRCSPRSGDLSVYWYQQSLDQGLQFLIQYYNGEERAKGNILERFSAQQFPDLHSELNLSSLELGDSALYFCASSFATRAGNSGANVLTFGAGSRLTVL.

This chain joins TRBV4-1 and TRBJ2-2; TRBD1 matches at 8 bases. The CDR3 consists of 14 residues. Germline lookup yields CDR1 MGHRA and CDR2 YSYEKL. J was trimmed by 7 bases and V by 3 bases; bases with no gene match: 4. CDR3 bases: TGCGCCAGCAGCCAGAGGACAGGGTACGGGGAGCTGTTTTTT. Its translation is CASSQRTGYGELFF.